What follows describes a single T cell receptor beta chain. The data stem from a study of blood T cell repertoires in COVID-19. Across the whole study: Researchers got acute and convalescent COVID-19 samples from the United States, Italy and Spain.

Trimming took 5 bases from V and 1 from J, leaving 20 bases between them. Germline values: CDR1 MNHNY, CDR2 SVGAGI (reference sequence). The CDR3 is 17 amino acids. In the original workflow: Estimation of nucleated cell counts was performed using reference gene primer amplification. The assay was immunoSEQ multiplex PCR, and TCRdb's table has in-frame clones only and misses some. D and trimming were read from the DNA, whereas the V and J calls and clone size are those reported in that table. The sample includes just over 90,000 clones, about 80% of them seen just once. This sequence joins TRBV6-6 and TRBJ1-2, with D maybe TRBD1 (6 bases). The clonotype originates from a human donor in a cohort sampled during active COVID-19. The material sequenced was peripheral blood. The CDR3 loop reads CASSRGVSTGFNYGYTF. The CDR3 DNA sequence: TGTGCCAGCAGTCGCGGGGTATCGACAGGCTTTAACTATGGCTACACCTTC.